This TCR beta chain is from a study of T cells in Graves' hyperthyroidism and ophthalmopathy. Study-level findings and limits: Ophthalmopathy prediction by the model preceded onset by a median 6.5 months.

Comments on this clonotype: Its target is unknown.

Stable hyperthyroidism: no ophthalmopathy progression over 18 months of follow-up. Hyperthyroidism patients were newly diagnosed, had disease duration under 2 months, and were aged 18 to 65 years. The PBMCs were sourced from fresh peripheral blood (around 9.9 ml). Authors of the study amplified TCR beta CDR3 regions from RNA transcripts. Using the HTBI primer set, a first-round RT-PCR was run on the TCR CDR3. MiXCR, applied by TCRdb to the multiplex PCR reads, yields one record per CDR3 protein. The sample holds around 520,000 distinct CDR3 sequences, about 15% seen once. Germline V gene sequence: CDR1 MGHRA, CDR2 YSYEKL. The CDR3 contains 18 residues. Trimming took 3 bases from V and 3 from J; bases not matched to a gene: 12.

Sample: blood. The V and J genes are TRBV4-1 and TRBJ2-1; 9 nucleotides agree with TRBD2. The sequence derives from a woman between 18 and 30 years old with Graves' hyperthyroidism. The chain's CDR3 is CASSQDLETSGNYNEQFF. CDR3 sequence (DNA): TGCGCCAGCAGCCAGGATCTCGAGACTAGCGGTAACTACAATGAGCAGTTCTTC.